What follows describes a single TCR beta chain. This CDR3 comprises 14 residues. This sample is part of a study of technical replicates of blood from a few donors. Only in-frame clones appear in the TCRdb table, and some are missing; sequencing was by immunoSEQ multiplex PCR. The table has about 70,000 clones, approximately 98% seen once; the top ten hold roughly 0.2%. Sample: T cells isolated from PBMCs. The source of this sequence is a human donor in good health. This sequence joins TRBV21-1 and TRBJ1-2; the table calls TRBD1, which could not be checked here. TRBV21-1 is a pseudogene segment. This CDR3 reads CASSNLGQAQGYTF. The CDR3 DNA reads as TGTGCCAGCAGCAATTTGGGACAGGCTCAGGGCTACACCTTC.